The clone carrying this T cell receptor beta chain is termed large. The antigen is not known. Trimming pared 3 bases from V and 0 bases from J, leaving 11 bases between. This CDR3 comprises 15 residues. TRBV12-4/TRBJ1-2 clonotypes were amplified with adaptor-ligated barcode primers. TCRdb independently ran MiXCR on the multiplex PCR reads; one entry per CDR3 protein. Of 400 to 450 distinct CDR3 sequences listed, roughly a fifth were seen once; the top ten hold about 40%. Purified naive CD4+ T cells were depleted of CD25+ Tregs. Study-wide results and limits: Greatest tumor Treg TCR overlap was with tumor naive CD4+ cells.

This TCR was recovered from a female donor with breast cancer. This chain connects TRBV12-3 or TRBV12-4 to TRBJ1-2; no clear D. Material: naive CD4+ T cells sorted from blood. Subset in this sample: naive CD4+ T cells, CD4+CD45RA+CD25-. DNA of the CDR3: TGTGCCAGCAGTTTGTCCGGGAGGACTAACTATGGCTACACCTTC. Its translation is CASSLSGRTNYGYTF.